Below, 32 T cell receptor beta chains from the same sample are listed, as sequenced in a study of blood T cell repertoires in COVID-19. Profiled with immunoSEQ multiplex PCR; TCRdb holds only in-frame clones, not every one. The sample gives 71,000 or so clones, roughly 82% of which show up once; around 10% is in the top ten. Sequencing was done on a sample of peripheral blood. These receptors all stem from a man between 50 and 59 years old with acute or convalescent COVID-19.

The V and J genes are TRBV19 and TRBJ1-5; 8 bases fit TRBD1. Germline trimming cut 9 bases from V and 2 bases from J; bases unmatched to any gene: 9. This CDR3 has 15 residues. Germline CDR1 is LNHDA and CDR2 is SQIVND (reference sequence). CDR3 sequence (DNA): TGTGCCAGCCAAACCAAACAGGGGGGCAATCAGCCCCAGCATTTT. It encodes CASQTKQGGNQPQHF.

V usage is TRBV4-1 and J usage is TRBJ2-5, with 9 positions matching TRBD1. The CDR3 is 17 residues long. Trimming took 4 bases from V and 4 from J; bases not matched to a gene: 13. CDR1 is MGHRA, CDR2 YSYEKL, per germline. In DNA, the CDR3 is TGCGCCAGCAGCCCATCCCGCAGGGACAGGGTTGCAGAGACCCAGTACTTC. As protein: CASSPSRRDRVAETQYF.

The chain combines TRBV7-3 with TRBJ2-7; maybe TRBD2 (6 bases). Germline CDR1 reads SGHTA; CDR2 reads FQGTGA. The CDR3 consists of 15 residues. Trimming removed 1 base from V and 2 bases from J, with 12 bases in between. CDR3 loop: CASSLMAGSTYEQYF. Here the CDR3 DNA reads TGTGCCAGCAGCTTAATGGCGGGGAGCACCTACGAGCAGTACTTC.

The chain has TRBV7-9 and TRBJ1-2; 7 bases fit TRBD1. The CDR3 has 14 residues. J gave up 6 bases and V 0 bases, and 4 bases lay outside the gene matches. Germline V CDR1 and CDR2: SEHNR, FQNEAQ (reference sequence). This CDR3 reads CASSLARDSNGYTF. The CDR3 DNA is TGTGCCAGCAGCTTAGCGCGGGACAGTAATGGCTACACCTTC.

The chain joins TRBV4-2 to TRBJ2-1; tentatively, D is TRBD2 (6 bases). The CDR3 is made up of 15 amino acids. The V end was cut by 0 bases, the J end by 8 bases, with 14 bases between. Germline V lookup: CDR1 LGHNA, CDR2 YNFKEQ. The CDR3 nucleotides are TGTGCCAGCAGCCAAGACTGGAGGGCCGAGGATGAGCAGTTCTTC. The encoded protein is CASSQDWRAEDEQFF.

This chain links TRBV7-2 with TRBJ2-7, with D tentatively TRBD2 (5 bases). This CDR3 comprises 12 residues. Germline CDR1 and CDR2: SGHTA and FQGNSA. The germline V and J ends were trimmed by 4 bases and 6 bases, with 10 bases remaining between them. CDR3 DNA: TGTGCCAGCAGCTCCTTTCGGGGCGAGCAGTACTTC. It encodes CASSSFRGEQYF.

CDR3 in DNA: TGTGCCAGCCGTCTGACGGGACTATGGGAGCAGTTCTTC. Translating it yields CASRLTGLWEQFF. The genes are TRBV7-2 and TRBJ2-1; 7 nucleotides match TRBD2. V dropped 8 bases and J dropped 10; count of bases not matched to a gene: 11. The CDR3 spans 13 residues. CDR1 is SGHTA and CDR2 is FQGNSA in the germline V gene.

This chain joins TRBV5-6 and TRBJ2-3, with D maybe TRBD2 (6 bases). Looked up from germline, CDR1 is SGHDT and CDR2 is YYEEEE. This CDR3 spans 12 amino acids. The V end was cut by 8 bases, the J end by 4 bases, with 11 bases between. In nucleotides, the CDR3 is TGTGCCAGTCGGGGGAGTTCAGATACGCAGTATTTT. Translated: CASRGSSDTQYF.

This chain joins TRBV2 and TRBJ1-5; D not resolved. V lost 7 bases and J 10 bases, leaving 14 bases between the germline ends. CDR1 is SNHLY, CDR2 FYNNEI, per germline. This CDR3 spans 12 amino acids. The CDR3 region has the DNA TGTGCCAGCAAGCTCGGAGGCCCTCCCCAGCATTTT. This encodes CASKLGGPPQHF.

This chain joins TRBV7-9 and TRBJ1-5; the D gene is possibly TRBD1 (6 bases). This CDR3 is built from 13 residues. V was trimmed by 8 bases and J by 2 bases, leaving 10 bases between them. The germline CDR1 and CDR2 sequences are SEHNR and FQNEAQ (reference sequence). The chain's CDR3 is CASRAGGNQPQHF. The CDR3 DNA reads TGTGCCAGCCGCGCAGGGGGCAATCAGCCCCAGCATTTT.

This clone was counted a few times. The rearrangement uses TRBV5-1 and TRBJ2-2; D may be TRBD2 (6 bases). CDR3 length equals 18 residues. Germline CDR1 reads SGHRS; CDR2 reads YFSETQ. Trimming took off 0 bases at V and 1 base at J, with 16 bases between the two ends. Here the CDR3 DNA reads TGCGCCAGCAGCTTGGCCGGGGTCGGAGGGGAGAACACCGGGGAGCTGTTTTTT. Translated, it gives CASSLAGVGGENTGELFF.

This clone occurred once. The chain employs TRBV3-1 (or the pseudogene TRBV3-2) and TRBJ2-3, with D maybe TRBD1 (7 bases). The CDR3 runs 16 residues. The V end was cut by 5 bases, the J end by 2 bases, with 17 bases between. Per germline, CDR1 LGHDT and CDR2 YNNKEL (reference sequence). The CDR3 sequence: CASSGSPGGFTDTQYF. CDR3 sequence (DNA): TGTGCCAGCAGCGGAAGCCCAGGGGGGTTCACAGATACGCAGTATTTT.

The rearrangement uses TRBV14 and TRBJ2-5, with D possibly being TRBD1 (5 bases). This CDR3 has 13 residues. Trimming removed 2 bases at V and 7 bases at J, with 11 bases between. Germline values: CDR1 SGHDN, CDR2 FVKESK. In DNA, the CDR3 is TGTGCCAGCAGCCAACGGGTCCAGGGGACCCAGTACTTC. Its translation is CASSQRVQGTQYF. Full variable domain (missing parts from reference TRBV14 and TRBJ2-5): EAGVTQFPSHSVIEKGQTVTLRCDPISGHDNLYWYRRVMGKEIKFLLHFVKESKQDESGMPNNRFLAERTGGTYSTLKVQPAELEDSGVYFCASSQRVQGTQYFGPGTRLLVL.

This clone was detected once. The CDR3 is CASSPGGLHTEAFF. The CDR3 region has the DNA TGCGCCAGCAGTCCGGGGGGCTTGCACACTGAAGCTTTCTTT. The chain carries TRBV10-1 and TRBJ1-1; D might be TRBD1 (6 bases). This CDR3 region has 14 residues. Per the germline V gene, CDR1 is WNHNN and CDR2 is SYGVQD (reference sequence). V was shortened by 5 bases and J by 3 bases, with 13 bases between the two germline ends.

The rearrangement uses TRBV28 and TRBJ2-4; unclear D gene. V lost 7 bases and J 11 bases, leaving 15 bases between the germline ends. Germline V gene lookup returns CDR1 MDHEN and CDR2 SYDVKM. This CDR3 is built from 12 residues. In nucleotides, the CDR3 is TGTGCCAGCAACGCCGGTGGGCCTTTTCAGTACTTC. Its protein product is CASNAGGPFQYF.

The chain is built from TRBV11-2 and TRBJ2-1, with 12 positions matching TRBD2. Trimming cost V 5 bases and J 0 bases; bases outside gene matches: 5. Germline-derived CDR1 and CDR2 are SGHAT and FQNNGV. The CDR3 is 17 amino acids. This CDR3 reads CASSRATSGSSYNEQFF. In DNA, the CDR3 is TGTGCCAGCAGCCGGGCGACTAGCGGGAGCTCCTACAATGAGCAGTTCTTC.

The rearrangement links TRBV9 to TRBJ2-7; 9 nucleotides align to TRBD1. CDR1 SGDLS and CDR2 YYNGEE come from the germline V gene. The CDR3 runs 15 residues. V trimming: 0 bases; J trimming: 3 bases; junction bases outside the gene matches: 4. Here the CDR3 reads CASSVAGQGNYEQYF. The CDR3 coding sequence is TGTGCCAGCAGCGTAGCTGGACAGGGGAACTACGAGCAGTACTTC.

This rearrangement joins TRBV5-1 to TRBJ2-2; 8 bases fit TRBD1. The CDR3 covers 15 residues. V was pared by 8 bases and J by 1 base, with 7 bases of the junction left unmatched. Germline CDR1 and CDR2: SGHRS and YFSETQ. CDR3 DNA: TGCGCCAGTAAGACCGGGACAGGGAACACCGGGGAGCTGTTTTTT. Translated, it gives CASKTGTGNTGELFF.

The J gene is TRBJ1-1, the V gene TRBV27; D is perhaps TRBD1 (5 bases). CDR1 is MNHEY, CDR2 SMNVEV, per germline (reference sequence). V shed 8 bases and J shed 3 bases, with 22 bases lying between them. The length of the CDR3 is 16 residues. DNA for the CDR3: TGTGCCAGCTCAACCGCGGGGGTGACCAGTTACACTGAAGCTTTCTTT. This encodes CASSTAGVTSYTEAFF.

The rearrangement uses TRBV7-9 and TRBJ1-1, with 8 positions matching TRBD1. After removal of 4 bases from V and 4 bases from J, the junction contained 8 bases not matched to a gene. Germline CDR1 SEHNR, CDR2 FQNEAQ (reference sequence). The CDR3 contains 15 residues. Here the CDR3 reads CASSSPTGEGTEAFF. CDR3 sequence (DNA): TGTGCCAGCAGCTCTCCGACAGGGGAGGGCACTGAAGCTTTCTTT.

The chain joins TRBV29-1 to TRBJ1-5, with D hard to call. V shed 7 bases and J shed 6 bases, with 16 bases lying between them. Per germline, CDR1 SQVTM and CDR2 ANQGSEA. The CDR3 extends over 13 amino acids. This CDR3 reads CSALQVLGQPQHF. The CDR3 coding sequence is TGCAGCGCGTTGCAGGTTTTAGGTCAGCCCCAGCATTTT.

J is TRBJ1-2 and V is TRBV3-1 (or the pseudogene TRBV3-2); the D is unclear. Per germline, CDR1 LGHDT and CDR2 YNNKEL (reference sequence). This CDR3 spans 19 amino acids. V lost 5 bases, J lost 1 base, and 26 bases lay in between. The CDR3 DNA is TGTGCCAGCAGCTACTCGGGGTCGCCACCATCCATAAATAACTATGGCTACACCTTC. Translated, it gives CASSYSGSPPSINNYGYTF.

The CDR3 nucleotides are TGTGCCACCAGCGAACAGGGTGCTGGGGAAAAACTGTTTTTT. The encoded protein is CATSEQGAGEKLFF. V is TRBV15 and J is TRBJ1-4; D perhaps matches TRBD1 (6 bases). Trimming pared 5 bases from V and 8 bases from J, leaving 15 bases between. The CDR3 is 14 residues long. Per germline, CDR1 LNHNV and CDR2 YYDKDF (reference sequence).

The V and J genes are TRBV20-1 and TRBJ2-3, with no clear D. This CDR3 is 13 amino acids long. CDR1 and CDR2 from the germline V gene are DFQATT and SNEGSKA (reference sequence). Trimming removed 4 bases at V and 9 bases at J, with 17 bases between. CDR3 in amino acids: CSANDDIERTQYF. DNA for the CDR3: TGCAGTGCTAATGACGACATCGAAAGAACGCAGTATTTT.

This clone has just a few counts. The chain carries TRBV4-3 and TRBJ1-5; tentatively, D is TRBD1 (6 bases). Per the germline V gene, CDR1 is LGHNA and CDR2 is YSLEER. Trimming shortened V by 0 bases and J by 8 bases, and 14 bases separated the two germline ends. The length of the CDR3 is 15 residues. The CDR3 loop reads CASSQDPTGRKPQHF. The CDR3 nucleotides read TGCGCCAGCAGCCAAGATCCCACAGGGCGTAAGCCCCAGCATTTT.

The chain recombines TRBV3-1 (or the pseudogene TRBV3-2) with TRBJ2-3; perhaps TRBD2 as D (6 bases). CDR3 size: 15 residues. Trimming pared 4 bases from V and 1 base from J, leaving 12 bases between. Per germline, CDR1 LGHDT and CDR2 YNNKEL (reference sequence). CDR3 sequence: CASSLDGGGTDTQYF. The CDR3 DNA reads as TGTGCCAGCAGCCTGGATGGAGGGGGCACAGATACGCAGTATTTT.

This sequence joins TRBV7-3 and TRBJ2-3; TRBD1 matches at 10 bases. After removal of 0 bases from V and 3 bases from J, the junction contained 12 bases not matched to a gene. There are 19 residues in the CDR3. Germline-derived CDR1 and CDR2 are SGHTA and FQGTGA. The DNA for the CDR3 is TGTGCCAGCAGCTTAACGGGTATTGACAGGGGGCCACTTACAGATACGCAGTATTTT. Translating it yields CASSLTGIDRGPLTDTQYF.

The V call is TRBV18, the J call TRBJ1-6; 7 positions agree with TRBD1. Trimming cost V 6 bases and J 7 bases; bases outside gene matches: 9. This CDR3 region has 15 residues. Germline values: CDR1 KGHSH, CDR2 LQKENI. The CDR3, as DNA: TGTGCCAGCTCCCAATATCCGGGACAGAATTCACCCCTCCACTTT. This codes for CASSQYPGQNSPLHF.

This clone was counted a single time. This rearrangement joins TRBV25-1 to TRBJ1-1; no clear D. The CDR3 sequence is 15 residues long. The germline V gene encodes CDR1 MGHDK and CDR2 SYGVNS. Deletions cut 3 bases from V and 1 base from J, with 12 bases between. The CDR3 spells CASSDPNRGNTEAFF. CDR3 in DNA: TGTGCCAGCAGTGACCCTAACCGGGGGAACACTGAAGCTTTCTTT.

This clone was detected only once. The J gene is TRBJ2-2, the V gene TRBV18; 7 positions agree with TRBD1. The germline CDR1 and CDR2 sequences are KGHSH and LQKENI. This CDR3 is built from 17 residues. V gave up 2 bases and J gave up 4 bases; unmatched junction bases: 10. This CDR3 is CASSPEGATRTTGELFF. The DNA of the CDR3 is TGTGCCAGCTCACCAGAGGGGGCTACCAGGACCACCGGGGAGCTGTTTTTT.

The J gene is TRBJ2-7, the V gene TRBV4-3; 16 bases fit TRBD2. After removal of 0 bases from V and 7 bases from J, the junction contained 12 bases not matched to a gene. Germline loops: CDR1 LGHNA, CDR2 YSLEER. This CDR3 is 19 amino acids long. The CDR3 DNA follows: TGCGCCAGCAGCCAAGATGTGGGACTAGCGGGAGGGCCTTCTGGGGAGCAGTACTTC. Amino acid sequence: CASSQDVGLAGGPSGEQYF.

CDR3: CASSQNQGQSAFF. In DNA form, the CDR3 reads TGTGCCAGCAGCCAGAACCAAGGACAGTCGGCTTTCTTT. The chain links TRBV14 to TRBJ1-1, with D possibly TRBD1 on 6 matching bases. V lost 3 bases, J lost 11 bases, and 16 bases lay in between. The CDR3 is 13 amino acids. Germline lookup yields CDR1 SGHDN and CDR2 FVKESK.